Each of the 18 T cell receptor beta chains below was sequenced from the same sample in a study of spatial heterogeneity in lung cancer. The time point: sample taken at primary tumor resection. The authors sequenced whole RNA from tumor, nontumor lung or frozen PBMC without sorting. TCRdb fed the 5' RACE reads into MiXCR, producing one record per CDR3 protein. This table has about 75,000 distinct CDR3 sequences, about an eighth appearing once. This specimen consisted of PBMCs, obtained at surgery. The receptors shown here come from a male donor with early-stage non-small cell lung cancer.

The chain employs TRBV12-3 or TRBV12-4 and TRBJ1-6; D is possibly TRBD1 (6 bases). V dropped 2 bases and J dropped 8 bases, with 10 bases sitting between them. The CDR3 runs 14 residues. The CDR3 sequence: CASSLTGTHSPLHF. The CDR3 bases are TGTGCCAGCAGTTTAACAGGGACGCATTCACCCCTCCACTTT.

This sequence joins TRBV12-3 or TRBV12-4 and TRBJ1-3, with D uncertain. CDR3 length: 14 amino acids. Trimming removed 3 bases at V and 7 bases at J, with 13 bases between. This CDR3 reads CASSLRGRLNTIYF. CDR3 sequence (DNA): TGTGCCAGCAGTTTGCGAGGGCGTTTGAACACCATATATTTT.

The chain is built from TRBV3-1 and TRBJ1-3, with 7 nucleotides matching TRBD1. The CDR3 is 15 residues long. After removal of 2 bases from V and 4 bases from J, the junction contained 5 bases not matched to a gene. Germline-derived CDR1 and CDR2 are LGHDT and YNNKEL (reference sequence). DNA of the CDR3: TGTGCCAGCAGCCAATCCGACAGGGCCGGAAACACCATATATTTT. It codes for CASSQSDRAGNTIYF. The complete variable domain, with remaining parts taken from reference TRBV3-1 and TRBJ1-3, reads DTAVSQTPKYLVTQMGNDKSIKCEQNLGHDTMYWYKQDSKKFLKIMFSYNNKELIINETVPNRFSPKSPDKAHLNLHINSLELGDSAVYFCASSQSDRAGNTIYFGEGSWLTVV.

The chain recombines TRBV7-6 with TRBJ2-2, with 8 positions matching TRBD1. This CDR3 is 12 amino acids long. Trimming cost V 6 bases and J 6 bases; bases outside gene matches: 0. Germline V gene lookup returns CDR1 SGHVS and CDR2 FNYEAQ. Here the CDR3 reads CASRGQAGELFF. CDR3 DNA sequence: TGTGCCAGCAGGGGACAGGCCGGGGAGCTGTTTTTT.

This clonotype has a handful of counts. This CDR3 reads CASTDPGGRLGEQYF. The CDR3 DNA reads TGTGCCAGCACCGACCCTGGAGGGCGTCTCGGCGAGCAGTACTTC. V gene TRBV7-2 combines with J gene TRBJ2-7; D is possibly TRBD2 (6 bases). CDR1 is SGHTA, CDR2 FQGNSA, per germline. The CDR3 is made up of 15 amino acids. The V and J ends lost 7 bases and 6 bases respectively, with 22 bases between them.

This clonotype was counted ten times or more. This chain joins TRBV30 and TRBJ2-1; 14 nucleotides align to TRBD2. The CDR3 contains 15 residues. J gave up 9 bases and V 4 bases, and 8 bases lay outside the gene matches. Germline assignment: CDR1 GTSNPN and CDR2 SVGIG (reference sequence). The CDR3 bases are TGTGCCTGGACTTTGGGACTAGCGGGAGTAAGTGAGCAGTTCTTC. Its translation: CAWTLGLAGVSEQFF.

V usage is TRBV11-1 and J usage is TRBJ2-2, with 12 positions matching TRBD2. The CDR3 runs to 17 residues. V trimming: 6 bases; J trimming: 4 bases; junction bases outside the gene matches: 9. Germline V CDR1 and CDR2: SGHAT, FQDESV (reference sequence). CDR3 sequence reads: CASSRLAGDFGTGELFF. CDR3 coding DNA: TGTGCCAGCAGTCGACTAGCGGGAGATTTTGGCACCGGGGAGCTGTTTTTT.

CDR3 sequence: CASSLISGLWLSSYNEQFF. The CDR3 DNA sequence: TGTGCCAGCAGCTTGATTAGCGGACTGTGGTTAAGCTCCTACAATGAGCAGTTCTTC. The gene calls are TRBV5-6 and TRBJ2-1, with D possibly being TRBD2 (6 bases). V was pared by 1 base and J by 0 bases, with 20 bases between. Germline lookup yields CDR1 SGHDT and CDR2 YYEEEE. This CDR3 is built from 19 residues.

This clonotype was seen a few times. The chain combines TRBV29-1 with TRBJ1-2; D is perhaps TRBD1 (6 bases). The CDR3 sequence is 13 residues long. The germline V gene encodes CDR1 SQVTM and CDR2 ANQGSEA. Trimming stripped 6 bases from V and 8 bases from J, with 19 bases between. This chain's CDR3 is CSVVTGAPVGYTF. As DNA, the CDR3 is TGCAGCGTCGTGACAGGAGCCCCTGTCGGCTACACCTTC.

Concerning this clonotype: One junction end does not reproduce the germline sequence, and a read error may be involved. CDR3 protein: CASSPGLAQETRYF. The CDR3, as DNA: TGTGCCAGCAGCCCGGGACTAGCTCAAGAGACCCGGTACTTC. V and J are TRBV7-2 and TRBJ2-5, with 9 bases fitting TRBD2. The CDR3 totals 14 residues. Germline-derived CDR1 and CDR2 are SGHTA and FQGNSA.

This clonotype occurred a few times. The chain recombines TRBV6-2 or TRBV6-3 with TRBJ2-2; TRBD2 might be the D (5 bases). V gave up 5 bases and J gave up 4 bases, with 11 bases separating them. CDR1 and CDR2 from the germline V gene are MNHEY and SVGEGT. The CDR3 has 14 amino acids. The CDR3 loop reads CASSLLGGTGELFF. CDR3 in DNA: TGTGCCAGCAGTCTACTAGGAGGCACCGGGGAGCTGTTTTTT.

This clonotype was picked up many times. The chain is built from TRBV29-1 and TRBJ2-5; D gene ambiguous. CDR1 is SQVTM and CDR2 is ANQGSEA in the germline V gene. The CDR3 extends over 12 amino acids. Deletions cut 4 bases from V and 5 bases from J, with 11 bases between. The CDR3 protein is CSVVERRETQYF. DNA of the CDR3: TGCAGCGTTGTTGAGCGTAGGGAGACCCAGTACTTC.

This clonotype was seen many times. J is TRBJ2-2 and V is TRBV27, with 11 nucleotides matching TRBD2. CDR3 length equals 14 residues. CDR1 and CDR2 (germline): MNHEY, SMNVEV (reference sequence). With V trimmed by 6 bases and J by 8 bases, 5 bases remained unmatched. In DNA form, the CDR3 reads TGTGCCAGCAGGTTACTAGCGGGAGATGGGGAGCTGTTTTTT. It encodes CASRLLAGDGELFF.

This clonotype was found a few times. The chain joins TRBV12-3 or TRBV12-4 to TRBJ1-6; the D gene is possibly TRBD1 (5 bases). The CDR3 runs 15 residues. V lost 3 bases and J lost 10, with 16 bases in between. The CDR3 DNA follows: TGTGCCAGCAGTTTTGTCCAGGGAGGGCGCTCACCCCTCCACTTT. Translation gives CASSFVQGGRSPLHF.

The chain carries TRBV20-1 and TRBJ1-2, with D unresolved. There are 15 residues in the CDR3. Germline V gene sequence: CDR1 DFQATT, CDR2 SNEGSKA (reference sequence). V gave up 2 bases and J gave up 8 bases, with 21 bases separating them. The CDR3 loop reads CSARRTGSDGTGYTF. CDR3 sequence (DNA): TGCAGTGCTAGACGCACCGGCAGTGACGGAACCGGCTACACCTTC.

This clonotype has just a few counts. The CDR3 nucleotides are TGTGCCAGCAGCCAAGGACTTCCTTCCTATGGCTACACCTTC. This sequence encodes CASSQGLPSYGYTF. This chain joins TRBV5-4 and TRBJ1-2; D is unresolved. Trimming cost V 4 bases and J 4 bases, with 14 bases left between them. Germline assignment: CDR1 SGHNT and CDR2 YYREEE (reference sequence). The CDR3 spans 14 residues.

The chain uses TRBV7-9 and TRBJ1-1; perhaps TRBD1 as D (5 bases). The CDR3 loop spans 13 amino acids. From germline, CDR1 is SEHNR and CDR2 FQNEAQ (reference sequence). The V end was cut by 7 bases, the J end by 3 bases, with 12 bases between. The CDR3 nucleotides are TGTGCCAGCACCCAATGGGGGGACACTGAAGCTTTCTTT. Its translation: CASTQWGDTEAFF.

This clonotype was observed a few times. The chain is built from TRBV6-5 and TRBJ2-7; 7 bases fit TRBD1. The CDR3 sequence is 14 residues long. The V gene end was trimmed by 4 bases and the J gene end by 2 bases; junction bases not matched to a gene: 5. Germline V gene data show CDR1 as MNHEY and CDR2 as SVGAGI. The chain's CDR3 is CASSSLTGTYEQYF. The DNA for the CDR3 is TGTGCCAGCAGTTCGCTGACAGGGACCTACGAGCAGTACTTC.